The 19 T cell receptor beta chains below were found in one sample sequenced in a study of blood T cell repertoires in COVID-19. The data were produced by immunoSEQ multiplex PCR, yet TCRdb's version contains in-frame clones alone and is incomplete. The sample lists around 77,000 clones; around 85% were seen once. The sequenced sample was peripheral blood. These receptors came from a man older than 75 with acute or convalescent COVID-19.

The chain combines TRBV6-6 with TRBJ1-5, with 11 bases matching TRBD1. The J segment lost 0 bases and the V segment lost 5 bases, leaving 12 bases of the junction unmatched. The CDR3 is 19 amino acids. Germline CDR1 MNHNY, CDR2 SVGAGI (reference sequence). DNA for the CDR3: TGTGCCAGCAGTCCACCGGGACAGGGGGAAATGTATAGCAATCAGCCCCAGCATTTT. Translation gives CASSPPGQGEMYSNQPQHF.

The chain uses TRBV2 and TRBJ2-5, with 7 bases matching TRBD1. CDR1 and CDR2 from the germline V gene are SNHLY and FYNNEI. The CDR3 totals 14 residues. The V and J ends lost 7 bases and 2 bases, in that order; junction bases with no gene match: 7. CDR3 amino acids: CASTPWGQQETQYF. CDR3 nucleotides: TGTGCCAGCACCCCGTGGGGACAGCAAGAGACCCAGTACTTC.

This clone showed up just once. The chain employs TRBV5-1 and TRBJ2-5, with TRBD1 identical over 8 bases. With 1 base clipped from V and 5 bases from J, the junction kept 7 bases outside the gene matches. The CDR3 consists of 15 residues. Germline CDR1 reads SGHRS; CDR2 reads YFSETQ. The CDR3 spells CASSLSNRGWETQYF. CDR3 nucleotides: TGCGCCAGCAGCTTGTCAAACAGGGGGTGGGAGACCCAGTACTTC.

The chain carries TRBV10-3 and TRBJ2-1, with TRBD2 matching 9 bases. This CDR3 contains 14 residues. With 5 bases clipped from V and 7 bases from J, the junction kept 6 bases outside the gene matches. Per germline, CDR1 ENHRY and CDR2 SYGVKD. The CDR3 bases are TGTGCCATCAGTCCGGGACTAGCTTTTAATGAGCAGTTCTTC. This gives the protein CAISPGLAFNEQFF.

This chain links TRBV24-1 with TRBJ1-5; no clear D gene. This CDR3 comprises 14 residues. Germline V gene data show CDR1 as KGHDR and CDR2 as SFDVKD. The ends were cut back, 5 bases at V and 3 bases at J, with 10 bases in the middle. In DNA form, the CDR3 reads TGTGCCACCAGTGTCGCCCGAGACAATCAGCCCCAGCATTTT. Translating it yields CATSVARDNQPQHF.

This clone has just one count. As DNA, the CDR3 is TGTGCCACCCTTCCTTGGGGCGGCGAAGAATACGAGCAGTACTTC. It encodes CATLPWGGEEYEQYF. The chain has TRBV10-3 and TRBJ2-7; possible D gene TRBD1, 5 bases. The germline V gene encodes CDR1 ENHRY and CDR2 SYGVKD. This CDR3 contains 15 residues. Trimming took off 10 bases at V and 4 bases at J, with 23 bases between the two ends.

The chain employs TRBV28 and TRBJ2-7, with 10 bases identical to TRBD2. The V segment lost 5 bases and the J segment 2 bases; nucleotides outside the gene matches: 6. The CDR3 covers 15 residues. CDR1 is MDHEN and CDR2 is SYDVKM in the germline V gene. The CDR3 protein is CASSRTSGRTYEQYF. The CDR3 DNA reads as TGTGCCAGCAGTCGGACTAGCGGTCGTACCTACGAGCAGTACTTC.

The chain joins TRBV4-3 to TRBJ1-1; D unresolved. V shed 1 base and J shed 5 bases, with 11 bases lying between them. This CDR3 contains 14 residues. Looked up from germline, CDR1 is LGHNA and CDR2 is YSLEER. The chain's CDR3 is CASSQGRGGTEAFF. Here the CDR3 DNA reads TGCGCCAGCAGCCAAGGACGAGGAGGGACTGAAGCTTTCTTT.

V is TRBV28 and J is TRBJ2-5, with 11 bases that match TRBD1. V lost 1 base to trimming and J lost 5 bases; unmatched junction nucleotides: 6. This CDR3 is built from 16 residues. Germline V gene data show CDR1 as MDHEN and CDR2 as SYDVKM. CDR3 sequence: CASSLLGQGARETQYF. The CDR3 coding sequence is TGTGCCAGCAGTTTATTAGGACAGGGGGCCAGGGAGACCCAGTACTTC.

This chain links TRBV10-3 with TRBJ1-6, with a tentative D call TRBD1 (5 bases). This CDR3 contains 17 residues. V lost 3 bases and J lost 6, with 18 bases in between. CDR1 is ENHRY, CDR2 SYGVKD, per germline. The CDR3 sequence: CAISERGQKRANSPLHF. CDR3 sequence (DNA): TGTGCCATCAGTGAAAGGGGCCAGAAAAGGGCTAATTCACCCCTCCACTTT.

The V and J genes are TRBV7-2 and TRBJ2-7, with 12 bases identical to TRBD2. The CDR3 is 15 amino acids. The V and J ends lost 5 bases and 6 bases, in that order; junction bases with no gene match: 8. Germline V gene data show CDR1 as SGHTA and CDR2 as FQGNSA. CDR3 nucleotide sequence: TGTGCCAGCAGCCCTCTAGCGGGAGGGCCAGGCGAGCAGTACTTC. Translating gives CASSPLAGGPGEQYF.

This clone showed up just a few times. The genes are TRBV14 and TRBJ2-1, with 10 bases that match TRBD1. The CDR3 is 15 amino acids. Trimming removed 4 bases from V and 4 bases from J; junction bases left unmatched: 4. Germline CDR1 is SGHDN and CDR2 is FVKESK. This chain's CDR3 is CASSRGTGVYNEQFF. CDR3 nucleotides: TGTGCCAGCAGCCGTGGGACAGGGGTTTACAATGAGCAGTTCTTC.

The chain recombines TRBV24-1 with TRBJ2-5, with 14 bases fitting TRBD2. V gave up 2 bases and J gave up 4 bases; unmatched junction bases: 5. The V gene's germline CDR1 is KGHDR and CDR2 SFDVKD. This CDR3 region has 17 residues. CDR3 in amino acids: CATSDWGTSGSSETQYF. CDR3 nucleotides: TGTGCCACCAGTGATTGGGGGACTAGCGGGAGTTCAGAGACCCAGTACTTC.

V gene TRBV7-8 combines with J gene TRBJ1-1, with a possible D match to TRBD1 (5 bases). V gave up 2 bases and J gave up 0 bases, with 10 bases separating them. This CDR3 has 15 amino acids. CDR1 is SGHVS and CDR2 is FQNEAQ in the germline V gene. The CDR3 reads CASSLWGGLNTEAFF. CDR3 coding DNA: TGTGCCAGCAGCTTATGGGGGGGTTTGAACACTGAAGCTTTCTTT.

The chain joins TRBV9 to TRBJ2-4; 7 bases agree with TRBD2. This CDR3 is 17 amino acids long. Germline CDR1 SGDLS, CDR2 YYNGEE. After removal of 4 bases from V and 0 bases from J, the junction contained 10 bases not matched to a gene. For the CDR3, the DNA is TGTGCCAGCAGCCCAAACACAGCGGGAATAGCCAAAAACATTCAGTACTTC. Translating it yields CASSPNTAGIAKNIQYF.

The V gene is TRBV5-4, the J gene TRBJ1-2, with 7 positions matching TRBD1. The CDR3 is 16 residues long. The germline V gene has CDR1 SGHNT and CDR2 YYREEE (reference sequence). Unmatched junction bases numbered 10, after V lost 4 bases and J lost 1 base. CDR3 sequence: CASSGGQELFNYGYTF. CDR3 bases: TGTGCCAGCAGCGGCGGACAGGAGCTTTTTAACTATGGCTACACCTTC.

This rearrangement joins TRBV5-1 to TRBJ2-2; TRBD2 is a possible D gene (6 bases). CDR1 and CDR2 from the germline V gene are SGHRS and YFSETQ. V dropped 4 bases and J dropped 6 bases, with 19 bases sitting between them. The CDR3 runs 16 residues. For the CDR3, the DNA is TGCGCCAGCAGCCCCGCGGGGTGGAAAGGACCCGGGGAGCTGTTTTTT. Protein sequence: CASSPAGWKGPGELFF.

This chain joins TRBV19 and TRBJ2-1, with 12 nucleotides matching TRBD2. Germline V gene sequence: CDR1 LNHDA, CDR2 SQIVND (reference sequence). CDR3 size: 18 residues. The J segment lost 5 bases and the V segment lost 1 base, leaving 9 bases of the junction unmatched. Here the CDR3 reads CASSIGTSGRLRDNEQFF. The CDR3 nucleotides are TGTGCCAGTAGTATAGGCACTAGCGGGAGGCTCAGGGACAATGAGCAGTTCTTC.

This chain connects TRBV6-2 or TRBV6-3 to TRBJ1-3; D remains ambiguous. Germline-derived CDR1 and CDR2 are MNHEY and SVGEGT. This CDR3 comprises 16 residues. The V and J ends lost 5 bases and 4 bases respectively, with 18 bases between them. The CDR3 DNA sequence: TGTGCCAGCAGTGACCAGGTCGCTCCGGGAGGAAACACCATATATTTT. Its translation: CASSDQVAPGGNTIYF.